This record concerns one T cell receptor beta chain sequence. Its antigen remains unidentified. This entry is derived from a study of shared clonotypes between healthy human individuals. Study-wide findings and caveats: Only blood was sampled, and tissue TCR repertoires likely differ from blood ones. Several donors shared around 5.1% of their naive CD4 clonotypes.

Germline lookup yields CDR1 SGHRS and CDR2 YFSETQ. The CDR3 runs to 12 residues. V shed 8 bases and J shed 2 bases, with 11 bases lying between them. Clones were sequenced by immunoSEQ multiplex PCR, and TCRdb holds only the in-frame ones, with some missing. The sample consists of hundreds of thousands of clones, under 95% of them appearing once. Only CD45RO-negative cells positively selected for CCR7 counted as naive CD8 cells, so terminally differentiated effector memory CD45RA+ cells were excluded. Donors, without exception, were Caucasian adults residing in Nashville, Tennessee. The J gene is TRBJ2-7, the V gene TRBV5-1; D tentatively fits TRBD1 or TRBD2 (5 bases each). The source material was naive CD8+ T cells sorted from blood. The clonotype comes from a man younger than 45 in good health. CDR3 DNA: TGCGCCAGTGGGGACGGAGCCTACGAGCAGTACTTC. Translation gives CASGDGAYEQYF.